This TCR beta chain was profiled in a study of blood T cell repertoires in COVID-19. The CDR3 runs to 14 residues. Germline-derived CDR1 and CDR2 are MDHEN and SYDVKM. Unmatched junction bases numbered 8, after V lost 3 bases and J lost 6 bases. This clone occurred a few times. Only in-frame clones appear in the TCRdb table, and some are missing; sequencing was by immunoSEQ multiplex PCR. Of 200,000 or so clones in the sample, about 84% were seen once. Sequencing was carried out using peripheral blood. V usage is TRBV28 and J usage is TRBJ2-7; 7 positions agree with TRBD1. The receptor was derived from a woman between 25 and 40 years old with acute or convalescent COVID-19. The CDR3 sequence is CASSFDREYSEQYF. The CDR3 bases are TGTGCCAGCAGTTTCGACAGGGAATATTCCGAGCAGTACTTC.